Following are 6 T cell receptor beta chains from one sample sequenced in a study of read filtering for tumor transcriptome and immune sequencing. This library used approximately 0.4 ug RNA and molecular barcoded adaptors spanning alpha/delta and beta/gamma chains. TCRdb re-called the reads with MiXCR, one entry per CDR3 protein. Of 120,000 or so distinct CDR3 sequences listed, under 15% are singletons. The sample comprised a population of CD138-negative cells sorted from bone marrow. The receptors originated from a donor at least 40 years old with multiple myeloma.

This clonotype was counted ten times or more. The rearrangement joins TRBV4-2 to TRBJ2-3, with 8 nucleotides matching TRBD1. With 4 bases clipped from V and 1 base from J, the junction kept 10 bases outside the gene matches. The CDR3 is 17 residues long. Germline loops: CDR1 LGHNA, CDR2 YNFKEQ. The CDR3, as DNA: TGTGCCAGCAGCCGCAGCGCGACAGGGGCCCGCACAGATACGCAGTATTTT. Translated, it gives CASSRSATGARTDTQYF.

This chain links TRBV6-1 with TRBJ2-5, with 13 bases fitting TRBD2. J gave up 0 bases and V 3 bases, and 10 bases lay outside the gene matches. Germline V gene lookup returns CDR1 MNHNS and CDR2 SASEGT. The CDR3 is 19 residues long. The chain's CDR3 is CASSEGRLAGGRYQETQYF. DNA of the CDR3: TGTGCCAGCAGTGAGGGACGACTAGCGGGGGGCCGGTACCAAGAGACCCAGTACTTC.

There are many counts of this clonotype. This chain's CDR3 is CASSLGAGIGNQPQHF. The CDR3 bases are TGTGCCAGCAGCTTAGGGGCAGGGATTGGCAATCAGCCCCAGCATTTT. The V and J genes are TRBV7-9 and TRBJ1-5, with TRBD1 as a possible D gene (5 bases). In germline, CDR1 is SEHNR, CDR2 FQNEAQ (reference sequence). This CDR3 has 16 amino acids. V shed 1 base and J shed 2 bases, with 12 bases lying between them.

This clonotype was seen a few times. The chain joins TRBV7-2 to TRBJ2-7; TRBD2 aligns across 8 bases. This CDR3 is built from 15 residues. Germline V gene lookup returns CDR1 SGHTA and CDR2 FQGNSA. Trimming at V came to 5 bases and at J to 5 bases, leaving 11 bases not matched to a gene. The CDR3 spells CASSVGGAGGNEQYF. The CDR3 nucleotides are TGTGCCAGCAGCGTAGGTGGGGCGGGAGGCAACGAGCAGTACTTC. Drawing the rest from reference TRBV7-2 and TRBJ2-7, the complete variable domain is GAGVSQSPSNKVTEKGKDVELRCDPISGHTALYWYRQSLGQGLEFLIYFQGNSAPDKSGLPSDRFSAERTGGSVSTLTIQRTQQEDSAVYLCASSVGGAGGNEQYFGPGTRLTVT.

This clonotype was observed a handful of times. One base away lies a much larger clone, so this may be a sequencing read error. V gene TRBV29-1 combines with J gene TRBJ2-3; D not resolved. Germline CDR1 is SQVTM and CDR2 is ANQGSEA. Trimming cost V 3 bases and J 2 bases, with 0 bases left between them. The CDR3 loop spans 10 amino acids. The DNA of the CDR3 is TGCAGCGTTGACACAGATACGCAGTATTTT. Translation: CSVDTDTQYF.

The chain carries TRBV4-2 and TRBJ1-3, with no clear D. V was clipped by 1 base and J by 0 bases, with 7 bases between them. The germline V gene has CDR1 LGHNA and CDR2 YNFKEQ. This CDR3 is 15 amino acids long. CDR3 amino acids: CASSQARNSGNTIYF. DNA of the CDR3: TGTGCCAGCAGCCAAGCCAGGAACTCTGGAAACACCATATATTTT.